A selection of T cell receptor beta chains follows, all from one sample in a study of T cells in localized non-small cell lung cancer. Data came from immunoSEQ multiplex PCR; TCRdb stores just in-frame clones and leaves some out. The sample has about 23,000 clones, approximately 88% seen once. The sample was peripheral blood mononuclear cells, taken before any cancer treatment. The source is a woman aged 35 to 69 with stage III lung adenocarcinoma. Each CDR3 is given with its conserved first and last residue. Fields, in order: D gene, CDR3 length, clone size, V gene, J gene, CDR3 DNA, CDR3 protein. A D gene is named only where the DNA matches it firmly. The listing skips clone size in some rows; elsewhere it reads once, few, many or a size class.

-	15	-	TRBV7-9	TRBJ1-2	TGTGCCAGCAGCAACAGACCGCCTTCCGACTATGGCTACACCTTC	CASSNRPPSDYGYTF
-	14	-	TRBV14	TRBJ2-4	TGTGCCAGCAGCCCAACTTTGGGCTCAAGCATTCAGTACTTC	CASSPTLGSSIQYF
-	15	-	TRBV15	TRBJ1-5	TGTGCCACCAGCAGAGGGAACAAGGGGGATCAGCCCCAGCATTTT	CATSRGNKGDQPQHF
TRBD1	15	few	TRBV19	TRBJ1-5	TGTGCCAGTAGTTCGCAGACAGGGGCCGGACAGCCCCAGCATTTT	CASSSQTGAGQPQHF
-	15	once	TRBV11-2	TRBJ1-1	TGTGCCAGCAGCCCTAGGCCTGGTGCAGACACTGAAGCTTTCTTT	CASSPRPGADTEAFF
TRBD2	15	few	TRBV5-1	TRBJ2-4	TGCGCCAGCAGCTTGGGACTAGCGGACAAAAACATTCAGTACTTC	CASSLGLADKNIQYF
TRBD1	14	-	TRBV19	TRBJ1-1	TGTGCCAGTAGTACTGGACAGGCGAGGACTGAAGCTTTCTTT	CASSTGQARTEAFF
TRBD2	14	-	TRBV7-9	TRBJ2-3	TGTGCCAGCAGCCGCGGGAGGACCACAGATACGCAGTATTTT	CASSRGRTTDTQYF
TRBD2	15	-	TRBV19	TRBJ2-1	TGTGCCAGTAGTATTACGGTAGCGGGAGCCCAGGAGCAGTTCTTC	CASSITVAGAQEQFF
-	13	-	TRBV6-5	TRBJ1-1	TGTGCCAGCAGTTACTCCTGGAACACTGAAGCTTTCTTT	CASSYSWNTEAFF
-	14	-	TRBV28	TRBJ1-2	TGTGCCAGCAGTTTAGGACACCTTAACTATGGCTACACCTTC	CASSLGHLNYGYTF
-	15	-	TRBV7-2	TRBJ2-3	TGTGCCAGCAGCACACCTCCTACAGCCGCAGATACGCAGTATTTT	CASSTPPTAADTQYF
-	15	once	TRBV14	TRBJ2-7	TGTGCCAGCAGCCATGGGGGCGGGAGCACCTACGAGCAGTACTTC	CASSHGGGSTYEQYF
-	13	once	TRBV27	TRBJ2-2	TGTGCCAGCAGTTTGGGTGCTACCGGGGAGCTGTTTTTT	CASSLGATGELFF
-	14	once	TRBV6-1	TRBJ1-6	TGTGCCAGCAGCCGGGACTGGATAGATTCACCCCTCCACTTT	CASSRDWIDSPLHF
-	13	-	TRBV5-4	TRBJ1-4	TGTGCCAGCAGGGGAGGAGAGAATGAAAAACTGTTTTTT	CASRGGENEKLFF
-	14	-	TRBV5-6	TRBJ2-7	TGTGCCAGCAGCGGGTCAGAGGCCCCCTACGAGCAGTACTTC	CASSGSEAPYEQYF
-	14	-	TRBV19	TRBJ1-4	TGTGCCAGTAGCCTGACAGTGGATAATGAAAAACTGTTTTTT	CASSLTVDNEKLFF
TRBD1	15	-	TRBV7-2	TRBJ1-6	TGTGCCAGCAGCTTCTCGGACAGGGGAGGATCACCCCTCCACTTT	CASSFSDRGGSPLHF
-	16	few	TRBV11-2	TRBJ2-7	TGTGCCAGCAGCCCCAATCAGGGGGGTGTTGGGTACGAGCAGTACTTC	CASSPNQGGVGYEQYF
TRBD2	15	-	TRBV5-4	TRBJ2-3	TGTGCCAGCAGCTATGGACTAGCGGGGGTGGATACGCAGTATTTT	CASSYGLAGVDTQYF
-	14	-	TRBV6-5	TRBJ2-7	TGTGCCAGCAGTCACAGATTTCCGACCTACGAGCAGTACTTC	CASSHRFPTYEQYF
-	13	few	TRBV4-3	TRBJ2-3	TGCGCCAGCAGCCACAAGGGGACAGATACGCAGTATTTT	CASSHKGTDTQYF
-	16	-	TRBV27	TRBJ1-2	TGTGCCAGCAGTAACAGTAAGGGGGACCGTAACTATGGCTACACCTTC	CASSNSKGDRNYGYTF
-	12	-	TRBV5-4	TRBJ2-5	TGTGCCAGCAGCTTGGAGGGAGAGACCCAGTACTTC	CASSLEGETQYF
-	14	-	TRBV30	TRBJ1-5	TGTGCCTGGGGCAGGGTTCGGGACAATCAGCCCCAGCATTTT	CAWGRVRDNQPQHF
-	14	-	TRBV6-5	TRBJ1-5	TGTGCCAGCAGTGCCTCCGGGTGGGGTCAGCCCCAGCATTTT	CASSASGWGQPQHF
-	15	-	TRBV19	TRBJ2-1	TGTGCCAGTAGTATAGCCACGGGCTCCTACAATGAGCAGTTCTTC	CASSIATGSYNEQFF
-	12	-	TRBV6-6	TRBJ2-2	TGTGCCAGCAGTGATGGCACCGGGGAGCTGTTTTTT	CASSDGTGELFF
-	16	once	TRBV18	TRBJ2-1	TGTGCCAGCTCACAAGCGAGCGTGGCTAGCTCCAATGAGCAGTTCTTC	CASSQASVASSNEQFF
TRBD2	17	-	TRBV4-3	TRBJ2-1	TGCGCCAGCAGCCAAGAGTCCGGGGATGGACTAGGAAATGAGCAGTTCTTC	CASSQESGDGLGNEQFF
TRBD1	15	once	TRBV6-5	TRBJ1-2	TGTGCCAGCAGCCCCGACAGGGCCAGAAACTATGGCTACACCTTC	CASSPDRARNYGYTF
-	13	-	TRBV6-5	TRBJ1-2	TGTGCCAGCAGTTACGAACGGGGGGGGAGCTACACCTTC	CASSYERGGSYTF
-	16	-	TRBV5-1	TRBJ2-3	TGCGCCAGCAGCTTGGCCCGGGACGGTAGCACAGATACGCAGTATTTT	CASSLARDGSTDTQYF
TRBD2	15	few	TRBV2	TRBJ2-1	TGTGCCAGCAGTATCAGTAGCGGGTCCTTTAATGAGCAGTTCTTC	CASSISSGSFNEQFF
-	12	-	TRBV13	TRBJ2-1	TGTGCCAGCAGCCGAGTATACAATGAGCAGTTCTTC	CASSRVYNEQFF
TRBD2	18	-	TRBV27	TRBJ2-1	TGTGCCAGCAGTTTAGCCCCGGCTAGCGGGAGCTCCTACAATGAGCAGTTCTTC	CASSLAPASGSSYNEQFF
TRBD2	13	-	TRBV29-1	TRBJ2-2	TGCAGCGCGACTAGCGGGCCCACCGGGGAGCTGTTTTTT	CSATSGPTGELFF
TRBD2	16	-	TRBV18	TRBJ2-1	TGTGCCAGCTCACCACGGGCTAGCGGGAGTTACAATGAGCAGTTCTTC	CASSPRASGSYNEQFF
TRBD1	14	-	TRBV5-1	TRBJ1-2	TGCGCCAGCAGCCCACAGACAGGGGGCCATGGCTACACCTTC	CASSPQTGGHGYTF
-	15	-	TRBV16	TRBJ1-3	TGTGCCAGCAGCCAAATGGGAGGTACTGGAAACACCATATATTTT	CASSQMGGTGNTIYF
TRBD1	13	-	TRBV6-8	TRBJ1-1	TGTGCCAGCAGTCAACAGGGGGCCACTGAAGCTTTCTTT	CASSQQGATEAFF
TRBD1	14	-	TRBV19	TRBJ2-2	TGTGCCAGTACCCAGGGGGCGAACACCGGGGAGCTGTTTTTT	CASTQGANTGELFF
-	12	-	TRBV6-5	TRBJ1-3	TGTGCCAGCAGGCCGTCTGGAAACACCATATATTTT	CASRPSGNTIYF
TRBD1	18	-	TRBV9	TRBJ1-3	TGTGCCAGCAGCGTAGACCCCAGGGGGGTCCTCTCTGGAAACACCATATATTTT	CASSVDPRGVLSGNTIYF
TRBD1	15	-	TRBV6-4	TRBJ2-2	TGTGCCAGCAGTGAGGGACAGGGTGGCACCGGGGAGCTGTTTTTT	CASSEGQGGTGELFF
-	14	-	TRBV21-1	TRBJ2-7	TGTGCCAGCAGGTTTAGCGGGAGTTGGGACGAGCAGTACTTC	CASRFSGSWDEQYF
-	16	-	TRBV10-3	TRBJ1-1	TGTGCCATCAGTGAGTCCGAGGTGATAAAGGACACTGAAGCTTTCTTT	CAISESEVIKDTEAFF
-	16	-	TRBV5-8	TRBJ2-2	TGTGCCAGCAGCAGAGGACAGAGAGCGAACACCGGGGAGCTGTTTTTT	CASSRGQRANTGELFF
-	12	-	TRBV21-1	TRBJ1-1	TGTGCCGCTGGACAGGGGGCACCTGAAGCTTTCTTT	CAAGQGAPEAFF
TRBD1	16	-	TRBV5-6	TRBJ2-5	TGTGCCAGCAGCCGGACAGGGTCTCGGTCGCGAGAGACCCAGTACTTC	CASSRTGSRSRETQYF
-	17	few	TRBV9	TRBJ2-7	TGTGCCAGCAGCGTAACCGGAGGAGGGGCAGGGAAGTACGAGCAGTACTTC	CASSVTGGGAGKYEQYF
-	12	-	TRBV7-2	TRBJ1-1	TGTGCCAGCAGCCTCCCCCGGGTGAGGGCTTTCTTT	CASSLPRVRAFF
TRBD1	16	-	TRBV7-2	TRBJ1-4	TGTGCCAGCAGCCTGGGACAGGGCCTCCGTAATGAAAAACTGTTTTTT	CASSLGQGLRNEKLFF
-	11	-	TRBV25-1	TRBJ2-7	TGTGCCAGCAGCGGAACCAGGGAGCAGTACTTC	CASSGTREQYF
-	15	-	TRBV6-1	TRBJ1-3	TGTGCCAGCAGTGAACAGGGTTTTTCTGGAAACACCATATATTTT	CASSEQGFSGNTIYF
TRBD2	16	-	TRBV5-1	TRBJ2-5	TGCGCCAGCAGCTTGGAACTAGCGTCCTCCGGGGAGACCCAGTACTTC	CASSLELASSGETQYF
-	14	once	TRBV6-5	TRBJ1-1	TGTGCCAGCAGTTATGGGATCATGAACACTGAAGCTTTCTTT	CASSYGIMNTEAFF